This T cell receptor (beta chain) was identified during a study of metastatic and nonmetastatic thyroid tumors. Thyroid surgery was performed in patients who had received no treatment beforehand. This CDR3 comprises 14 residues. Germline V lookup: CDR1 LNHDA, CDR2 SQIVND (reference sequence). Deletions cut 4 bases from V and 4 bases from J, with 11 bases between. In the authors' workflow: What underpinned the distant-metastasis classifier for papillary thyroid cancer was the set of CDR3 differences across clinicopathological groups. TCRdb re-called the PCR reads with MiXCR. V and J calls and clone size were set by TCRdb, not the authors. Of 40,000 to 55,000 clones detected, 17% appear once; the ten largest clones hold 2.5% to 3.5%. As for this clone: The same CDR3 is also encoded by other DNA sequences in this sample.

The V call is TRBV19, the J call TRBJ2-4, with D unresolved. The receptor's source is a female donor with papillary thyroid cancer or a benign thyroid nodule (not recorded which). Some clones in this sample may be carry-over from other donors' samples. Material: blood. The CDR3 nucleotides read TGTGCCAGTAGTACTTACTTAGCAAAAAACATTCAGTACTTC. It is translated as CASSTYLAKNIQYF.